Presented here are 6 T cell receptor beta chains from one specimen sequenced in a study of blood T cell repertoires in COVID-19. TCRdb keeps only in-frame clones here, not all; method: immunoSEQ multiplex PCR. The sample shows some 140,000 clones, over 60% of them seen only once. Sequencing was carried out using peripheral blood. The source of these receptors is a man older than 75 with acute or convalescent COVID-19.

The chain is built from TRBV27 and TRBJ1-6, with 7 positions matching TRBD1. V lost 6 bases, J lost 9 bases, and 11 bases stayed unmatched. Looked up from germline, CDR1 is MNHEY and CDR2 is SMNVEV (reference sequence). The CDR3 covers 15 residues. The CDR3 sequence: CASSYDRELSSPLHF. In nucleotides, the CDR3 is TGTGCCAGCAGCTACGACAGGGAACTCTCTTCACCCCTCCACTTT.

The CDR3 protein is CASSYPISGTTNYGYTF. CDR3 sequence (DNA): TGTGCCAGCAGTTACCCCATCTCGGGGACAACTAACTATGGCTACACCTTC. The chain uses TRBV6-2 or TRBV6-3 and TRBJ1-2; the D gene is possibly TRBD1 (6 bases). Germline V CDR1 and CDR2: MNHEY, SVGEGT. Trimming cost V 2 bases and J 0 bases, with 16 bases left between them. The CDR3 is made up of 17 amino acids.

The chain joins TRBV18 to TRBJ2-3; TRBD1 might be the D (6 bases). The CDR3 is 18 amino acids. Germline V gives CDR1 KGHSH, CDR2 LQKENI. V was clipped by 2 bases and J by 0 bases, with 18 bases between them. The CDR3 is CASSPSQGTLSSTDTQYF. The CDR3 coding sequence is TGTGCCAGCTCACCAAGTCAGGGGACCCTCTCTAGCACAGATACGCAGTATTTT. Full variable domain (remainder filled in from reference TRBV18 and TRBJ2-3): NAGVMQNPRHLVRRRGQEARLRCSPMKGHSHVYWYRQLPEEGLKFMVYLQKENIIDESGMPKERFSAEFPKEGPSILRIQQVVRGDSAAYFCASSPSQGTLSSTDTQYFGPGTRLTVL.

V gene TRBV4-2 combines with J gene TRBJ2-1, with 7 positions matching TRBD2. CDR1 LGHNA and CDR2 YNFKEQ come from the germline V gene. Losses at the gene ends were 0 bases for V and 1 base for J; bases not matched to a gene: 3. This CDR3 is 16 amino acids long. The CDR3 DNA follows: TGTGCCAGCAGCCAAGAACTGGGGGGGTCCTACAATGAGCAGTTCTTC. Its protein product is CASSQELGGSYNEQFF.

This chain links TRBV6-6 with TRBJ2-7; 8 bases map to TRBD1. V was pared by 6 bases and J by 6 bases, with 13 bases of the junction left unmatched. Germline lookup yields CDR1 MNHNY and CDR2 SVGAGI (reference sequence). This CDR3 region has 15 residues. The CDR3, as DNA: TGTGCCAGCAGCCTCGGGCAGGGGGCGGTCGGCGAGCAGTACGTC. It yields the protein CASSLGQGAVGEQYV.

This clone came up a few times. V gene TRBV5-4 combines with J gene TRBJ2-2, with 7 bases identical to TRBD1. The CDR3 length is 16 residues. CDR1 and CDR2 from the germline V gene are SGHNT and YYREEE (reference sequence). Trimming took 0 bases from V and 0 from J; bases not matched to a gene: 2. The DNA of the CDR3 is TGTGCCAGCAGCTTGGGGGACAGAACGAACACCGGGGAGCTGTTTTTT. It translates to CASSLGDRTNTGELFF.